Below, one TCR beta chain is given with its context. This clonotype came up many times. What antigen it recognizes has not been identified. No per-base quality is available; no much larger clone lies one base away. Counted from cysteine to phenylalanine, this CDR3 has 14 amino acids. Only the CDR3 DNA stays, 42 bases, in frame from base 1. The CDR1 and CDR2 encoded by the germline V gene are SGHAT and FQNNGV. V and J lose 2 bases and 12 bases, and a span of 14 bases separates them. Receptor amplification or capture employed multiplex PCR. TCRdb lists the instrument as Illumina HiSeq 4000. To build TCR beta libraries, CDR3 regions were amplified by Arm-PCR using iRepertoire HTBI primers. Before sequencing, the PCR products underwent gel purification. The authors' analysis ran thus. A total of roughly 58 TRBV and 14 TRBJ segments were identified across samples and were used for gene usage analysis of CDR3 amino acid clonotypes. Filtered high-quality paired reads were merged into contigs using COPE and FqMerger. BLAST was used to align contigs to IMGT TRBV, TRBD and TRBJ reference genes, with CDR3 defined following IMGT. Any clonotype with a frequency above 0.1% was counted as a highly expanded clone. Repertoire diversity was measured by Shannon entropy, and V-J evenness by the Gini coefficient. A clonotype was considered public if more than one individual shared it. TCRdb handled the public reads itself, with Q25 trimming in fastp and clone calling in MiXCR, and kept productive beta chains. One record per CDR3 amino acid sequence lists the most common genes and DNA. The V and J calls and clone size are TCRdb's, not the authors'. Counted in this sample were some 350,000 distinct CDR3 sequences; under 20% of them appeared once. 20% of the sample is held by the ten biggest clonotypes.

These data are taken from a study of regulatory T cells in long-lasting Graves disease (dated by TCRdb to the early 2020s). For the study in its entirety: Newly diagnosed Graves' disease patients had taken antithyroid drugs for less than 3 months. This study used TCR sequencing and RNA sequencing of peripheral blood to compare persistent Graves' disease patients against newly diagnosed Graves' disease patients. The study was registered as a clinical trial and conducted in China. A total of some 35 samples underwent TCR sequencing, from roughly 13 patients with persistent Graves' disease and 20 or so patients with newly diagnosed Graves' disease. What the research found in general, with its limitations: Only the TCR beta chain was sequenced and analyzed. Peripheral blood alone was examined, since thyroid tissue, which constituted the primary lesion, could not be accessed. The authors noted that the small sample size was a limitation that may lower accuracy. Preferential use of TRBV28, TRBJ1-2 and TRBJ2-5 was observed in persistent disease, whereas TRBV20-1 and TRBJ2-1 were favored in newly diagnosed disease. Persistent patients shared more public clonotypes among themselves (roughly 2,700) than newly diagnosed patients did (over 950). Persistent Graves' disease patients showed lower TCR Shannon entropy and fewer highly expanded clones than newly diagnosed patients, suggesting clonal expansion.

The time point label, read with the paper, signifies: newly diagnosed GD, antithyroid drugs for less than 3 months. RNA was extracted from PBMCs in TRIzol for both TCR sequencing and RNA sequencing. The diagnosis of Graves' disease followed American Thyroid Association guidelines. Patients were recruited from an endocrinology department in Xi'an, China. Each patient gave 9 to 10 milliliters of peripheral blood, collected in an EDTA anticoagulant tube. Ficoll Paque Plus density gradient separation was used to isolate PBMCs, and no further T cell sorting was done. An Agilent 2100 Bioanalyzer and agarose gel were used to assess RNA quality, and a NanoDrop 2000 was used to measure RNA concentration. These sequences were also reported in another study, on T cells in Graves' hyperthyroidism and ophthalmopathy. As that second paper reports: Stable Graves' hyperthyroidism was defined as the absence of progression to ophthalmopathy over 18 months of follow-up. Hyperthyroidism patients were aged 18 to 65 years and newly diagnosed, with disease duration of less than 2 months. Patients with uncontrolled infections, other autoimmune diseases, pregnancy or lactation were excluded. Diagnoses were based on clinical symptoms, serum thyroxine and TRAb, thyroid ultrasound and orbital computed tomography. The TCR CDR3 was subjected to a first round of RT-PCR using the HTBI primer set and the Qiagen OneStep RT-PCR kit. Most expanded thyroid clonotypes (frequency above 0.001) were also detected in blood, suggesting blood repertoires may reflect thyroid immune responses. Ophthalmopathy was separated from stable hyperthyroidism by a 13 V-J signature model, with 85% to 90% sensitivity and about 81% specificity obtained in cross-validation and 80%/75% obtained in testing. In validation, the model predicted progression to ophthalmopathy a median of about 6.8 months before onset, with over 60% sensitivity and nearly 75% specificity. To identify TCR V-J signatures that set the groups apart, the researchers used a discovery cohort of 95 to 100 patients, made up of 40 to 45 with Graves' ophthalmopathy and 55 to 65 with stable Graves' hyperthyroidism. Prospective prediction of ophthalmopathy was tested in an independent validation cohort of approximately 19 hyperthyroidism patients and approximately 17 patients who later progressed to ophthalmopathy. The roughly 100 discovery patients were randomly divided into training and test sets at a 7:3 ratio. In more than 5 Graves' hyperthyroidism patients, the study also compared T-cell repertoires from thyroid tissue with T-cell repertoires from blood. Following sampling, methimazole starting at 30 mg daily was given to hyperthyroidism patients, and high-dose intravenous methylprednisolone was given to ophthalmopathy patients. The libraries were constructed in a second round of multiplex PCR and then size-selected and purified. Paired-end sequencing of the libraries was performed with 100 bp reads on an Illumina HiSeq2000. SOAPnuke was used to process the raw data, with reads discarded if the reads contained adapters or uncalled bases, had a mean Phred below 15, or lacked an exact constant-primer or identifier match. COPE v1.2.5 was used to merge the high-quality paired reads, and each unique nucleotide sequence was defined as a clonotype. Clonotypes were aligned to IMGT TRBV, TRBD and TRBJ reference segments using MiTCR v1.1. The analysis was restricted to V-J combinations with a frequency above 0.0001, which together covered about 99% of the repertoires. The TCS score was defined as F50 (clonal expansion) divided by E x V (chaos), with BLOSUM62-based TCRdist calculated between CDR3 peptides within each V-J. Welch's t-statistics and random forest reduced several hundred V-J features to 10 to 15, which were used in a naive Bayes classifier (R e1071). No statistical method was used to fix the sample size in advance, and group allocation was not hidden from the investigators. The paper describes TCR Vbeta CDR3 sequencing of some 130 peripheral blood samples, made up of 43 ophthalmopathy patients, approximately 73 hyperthyroidism patients and some 17 progressor patients.

The sequence joins TRBV11-2 to TRBJ1-6; TRBD1 might be the D gene, on 6 matching bases. This material consisted of peripheral blood mononuclear cells (PBMCs), taken at new diagnosis, from a patient treated with antithyroid drugs. This receptor was obtained from a young woman with Graves disease. Donor details come from another sample of the same person, matched by shared clones. The nucleotides read TGTGCCAGCAGCTTACCAGGGGCAACCCAACCCCTCCACTTT. This yields the protein CASSLPGATQPLHF.